This TCR beta chain originates from a study of T cells in localized non-small cell lung cancer. V gave up 4 bases and J gave up 1 base, with 22 bases separating them. Germline CDR1 MNHEY, CDR2 SMNVEV (reference sequence). CDR3 size: 18 residues. Regarding the study as a whole: One tumor region alone was sequenced, and heterogeneity therefore remains possible. Density of T cells in blood, when higher, went with longer overall survival. Appearing in adjacent lung were a median about 50 of the top 100 tumor clones.

The assay was immunoSEQ multiplex PCR, and TCRdb's table has in-frame clones only and misses some. The repertoire includes tens of thousands of clones, around 83% of them detected once, and 7% to 8.5% sits in the top ten. A note on this clone: What it binds is unknown.

The sample here was PBMCs, taken before any cancer treatment. V is TRBV27 and J is TRBJ1-1; D remains ambiguous. This TCR came from a man between 40 and 70 years old with stage II lung adenocarcinoma. CDR3 nucleotide sequence: TGTGCCAGCAGTTCGCTATCCGTTGGGTCGTCGGGGAACACTGAAGCTTTCTTT. Translated, it gives CASSSLSVGSSGNTEAFF.